This TCR beta chain comes out of a study of response to subunit inactivated influenza vaccine. TCRdb re-derived calls from the RT-PCR reads in MiXCR, one entry per CDR3 protein. The sample shows 400,000 to 550,000 distinct CDR3 sequences, roughly 27% of them seen only once. CDR1 is SGHTA and CDR2 is FQGNSA in the germline V gene. There are 14 residues in the CDR3. The V end was cut by 2 bases, the J end by 5 bases, with 10 bases between. The clonotype was recovered from a man in his forties or fifties who received an inactivated influenza vaccine. The material was CD4+ T cells sorted from PBMCs, obtained about 5 days after vaccination. V is TRBV7-2 and J is TRBJ2-1; weak D call: TRBD2 (5 bases). The CDR3: CASSLRGFDNEQFF. CDR3 sequence (DNA): TGTGCCAGCAGCTTACGAGGGTTTGACAATGAGCAGTTCTTC.